This TCR beta chain is drawn from a study of blood T cells in healthy people across ages. A second PCR of roughly 7 to 11 cycles used a sample-barcoded 5' primer and a J-beta primer mix. Each CDR3 protein is one row after TCRdb ran MiXCR on the 5' RACE reads. The sample lists about 1.4 million distinct CDR3 sequences; approximately 59% were seen once. V lost 1 base, J lost 1 base, and 7 bases lay in between. CDR1 and CDR2 (germline): SEHNR, FQNEAQ (reference sequence). This CDR3 has 14 amino acids. The clonotype comes from a man aged 18-30 years in good health. J is TRBJ2-5 and V is TRBV7-9; maybe TRBD2 (6 bases). The specimen sequenced was blood. CDR3 residues: CASSLGDFQETQYF. For the CDR3, the DNA is TGTGCCAGCAGCTTAGGGGACTTCCAAGAGACCCAGTACTTC. Full variable domain (remainder filled in from reference TRBV7-9 and TRBJ2-5): DTGVSQNPRHKITKRGQNVTFRCDPISEHNRLYWYRQTLGQGPEFLTYFQNEAQLEKSRLLSDRFSAERPKGSFSTLEIQRTEQGDSAMYLCASSLGDFQETQYFGPGTRLLVL.